This T cell receptor (beta chain) was documented in a study of T cells expressing NK-cell markers. TCRdb re-analyzed the 5' RACE reads; it lists each CDR3 protein once, without DNA. This sample's table has 200,000 to 300,000 distinct CDR3 sequences. The germline V gene has CDR1 KGHSH and CDR2 LQKENI. The CDR3 has 13 amino acids. The chain couples TRBV18 to TRBJ2-5. The source material was blood T cells: a sorted CD56 or NKG2C T cell subset, CD4+ or CD8+ T cells, or bulk PBMC T cells (not recorded which). This sequence was found in a woman between 18 and 70 years old in good health. The chain's CDR3 is CASSPTNQETQYF.